What follows are 9 T cell receptor beta chains derived from one specimen sequenced in a study of cytomegalovirus exposure and HLA in healthy donors. Primers included in the PCR were 60 Vbeta and 13 Jbeta primers. Sequencing used immunoSEQ multiplex PCR; TCRdb keeps in-frame clones, though not all of them. Among roughly 130,000 clones listed, roughly 80% were seen once. Sequenced input: PBMCs. These receptors were collected from a woman between 35 and 50 years old in good health and CMV-seronegative.

The chain carries TRBV4-3 and TRBJ2-5; 8 bases match TRBD1. V shed 0 bases and J 6 bases; nucleotides not matched to a gene: 6. This CDR3 is 15 amino acids long. CDR1 and CDR2 (germline): LGHNA, YSLEER. CDR3 in DNA: TGCGCCAGCAGCCAAGACAGGGGGCCTACGAAGACCCAGTACTTC. It is translated as CASSQDRGPTKTQYF.

The chain uses TRBV4-1 and TRBJ2-3; 12 bases map to TRBD2. Unmatched junction bases numbered 7, after V lost 0 bases and J lost 0 bases. Germline V gene lookup returns CDR1 MGHRA and CDR2 YSYEKL. The CDR3 contains 19 residues. For the CDR3, the DNA is TGCGCCAGCAGCCAAGATAGCGGACTAGCGGGGCCGAGCACAGATACGCAGTATTTT. It is translated as CASSQDSGLAGPSTDTQYF.

Only one count was recorded for this clone. J is TRBJ2-5 and V is TRBV27; D remains ambiguous. V was shortened by 8 bases and J by 9 bases, with 4 bases between the two germline ends. CDR1 and CDR2 from the germline V gene are MNHEY and SMNVEV (reference sequence). The CDR3 sequence is 8 residues long. The CDR3: CASPSQYF. CDR3 DNA sequence: TGTGCCAGCCCGTCCCAGTACTTC.

Points on this clone: Other DNA sequences of this sample code for an identical CDR3. The rearrangement joins TRBV5-1 to TRBJ2-1, with 8 bases aligning to TRBD2. CDR1 SGHRS and CDR2 YFSETQ come from the germline V gene. J lost 0 bases, V lost 7 bases, and 12 bases had no gene match. CDR3 length: 17 residues. DNA for the CDR3: TGCGCCAGCCGGGGTACCGGGCTAGCGGGCTCCTACAATGAGCAGTTCTTC. Its translation is CASRGTGLAGSYNEQFF.

This clone has just a few counts. V is TRBV4-1 and J is TRBJ2-2; 12 bases fit TRBD2. The ends lost 3 bases at V and 4 bases at J; junction bases unmatched: 6. Germline assignment: CDR1 MGHRA and CDR2 YSYEKL. The CDR3 is made up of 17 amino acids. CDR3: CASSQSLAGGTTGELFF. The DNA for the CDR3 is TGCGCCAGCAGCCAGTCCCTAGCGGGAGGGACCACCGGGGAGCTGTTTTTT.

The chain carries TRBV19 and TRBJ2-1; D is uncertain. Germline V lookup: CDR1 LNHDA, CDR2 SQIVND (reference sequence). V gave up 4 bases and J gave up 0 bases, with 16 bases separating them. The CDR3 is 17 amino acids. CDR3 sequence (DNA): TGTGCCAGTAGTACTAGTGGGTCCCTAAGCTCCTACAATGAGCAGTTCTTC. Amino acid sequence: CASSTSGSLSSYNEQFF.

The gene calls are TRBV6-6 and TRBJ1-1; 7 bases fit TRBD1. CDR1 MNHNY and CDR2 SVGAGI come from the germline V gene (reference sequence). Germline trimming cut 6 bases from V and 11 bases from J; bases unmatched to any gene: 15. The CDR3 is 14 residues long. The CDR3 sequence is CASRSGQDPPKAFF. The CDR3 DNA reads TGTGCCAGCAGGTCCGGACAGGACCCCCCGAAGGCTTTCTTT.

The chain links TRBV19 to TRBJ1-1, with 9 bases aligning to TRBD1. The CDR3 spans 17 residues. Germline trimming cut 8 bases from V and 5 bases from J; bases unmatched to any gene: 18. From germline, CDR1 is LNHDA and CDR2 SQIVND (reference sequence). The CDR3, as DNA: TGTGCCAGTCCCTATGGGGGTTACAGGGGGCACGGGACTGAAGCTTTCTTT. Protein product: CASPYGGYRGHGTEAFF.

This clone was detected once. The V call is TRBV2, the J call TRBJ2-7; no definite D call. Germline-derived CDR1 and CDR2 are SNHLY and FYNNEI. The length of the CDR3 is 12 residues. V was pared by 6 bases and J by 6 bases, with 12 bases between. The CDR3 here is CASRVDIGEQYF. The DNA for the CDR3 is TGTGCCAGCAGAGTTGACATTGGCGAGCAGTACTTC.